This T cell receptor beta chain was recovered during a study of tumor-infiltrating lymphocytes in primary liver carcinoma. Study-wide points: Found in all five tumor regions were only about 7-25% of top clones. Pairs comparing tumor with adjacent tissue or blood overlapped less than pairs drawn from tumor regions.

Synthesis of TCR beta cDNA was carried out from approximately 500 ng total RNA with a constant-region primer. Construction of TCR beta libraries relied on three successive nested multiplex PCR rounds employing slightly modified ARM-PCR. Running roughly 10 cycles apiece, the first two PCR rounds relied on TRBV1-TRBV30 forward primers together with a C-beta reverse primer. TCRdb re-called the multiplex PCR reads with MiXCR, one entry per CDR3 protein. The sample carries about 190,000 distinct CDR3 sequences, approximately 86% recorded once. This CDR3 spans 17 amino acids. Germline CDR1 MNHEY, CDR2 SVGEGT. Without any cell sorting, about 19-31 mg of bulk tissue yielded co-extracted RNA and DNA. Concerning this clonotype: Its target is unknown. The junction departs from germline at one end; a sequencing error may be responsible.

Sample: tumor tissue from primary liver carcinoma. This clonotype was sampled from a middle-aged man with primary liver carcinoma and hepatitis B virus infection. V usage is TRBV6-2 or TRBV6-3 and J usage is TRBJ2-5; 8 bases line up with TRBD2. The CDR3 region has the DNA TGTACCAGGAGTTATGGTTCAGCGGGAGTATGGGGAGAGACCCAGTACTTC. The encoded protein is CTRSYGSAGVWGETQYF.